These 10 T cell receptor beta chains originate from one sample sequenced in a study of T cell responses to AZD1222 COVID-19 vaccine. Assay used: immunoSEQ multiplex PCR; TCRdb lists only in-frame clones, some missing. This table has 84,000 or so clones, about nine tenths appearing once. The sample was peripheral blood, taken 28 days after the second AZD1222 dose. The receptors come from an adult who received the AZD1222 COVID-19 vaccine.

This sequence joins TRBV5-4 and TRBJ1-1, with D unclear. This CDR3 is built from 13 residues. The V gene lost 3 bases and the J gene lost 0 bases, with 6 bases spanning the gap. Germline V gene data show CDR1 as SGHNT and CDR2 as YYREEE (reference sequence). The CDR3 coding sequence is TGTGCCAGCAGCTCCGGCCTGAACACTGAAGCTTTCTTT. Residues: CASSSGLNTEAFF.

This chain uses TRBV5-1 with TRBJ1-6; no definite D call. CDR1 is SGHRS, CDR2 YFSETQ, per germline. Between the trimmed V and J ends, which lost 0 bases and 7 bases, there was a span of 11 bases. The CDR3 spans 15 residues. CDR3 protein: CASSLVSGKNSPLHF. The CDR3 bases are TGCGCCAGCAGCTTGGTGTCGGGGAAAAATTCACCCCTCCACTTT. The full variable domain, in which reference TRBV5-1 and TRBJ1-6 provide the parts outside the CDR3, is KAGVTQTPRYLIKTRGQQVTLSCSPISGHRSVSWYQQTPGQGLQFLFEYFSETQRNKGNFPGRFSGRQFSNSRSEMNVSTLELGDSALYLCASSLVSGKNSPLHFGNGTRLTVT.

As DNA, the CDR3 is TGTGCCATCAGTGTCTCTAGCGAGATTACCAATGAGCAGTTCTTC. Translating it yields CAISVSSEITNEQFF. The chain links TRBV10-3 to TRBJ2-1; tentative D call: TRBD2 (6 bases). The CDR3 extends over 15 amino acids. The germline V gene has CDR1 ENHRY and CDR2 SYGVKD. V gave up 4 bases and J gave up 6 bases, with 16 bases separating them.

Only one count was recorded for this clone. The chain has TRBV24-1 and TRBJ2-5; 7 bases are a match to TRBD2. The CDR3 spans 15 residues. The germline CDR1 and CDR2 sequences are KGHDR and SFDVKD. Trimming took 0 bases from V and 3 from J; bases not matched to a gene: 3. CDR3 sequence reads: CATSDLPGGKETQYF. The CDR3 DNA is TGTGCCACCAGTGATTTGCCGGGAGGCAAAGAGACCCAGTACTTC.

In regard to this clone: Mismatch with germline at one junction end may stem from a read error. The chain employs TRBV24-1 and TRBJ2-2; tentatively, D is TRBD2 (7 bases). Germline V gives CDR1 KGHDR, CDR2 SFDVKD. This CDR3 has 16 amino acids. The CDR3 sequence is CATSDSGRGDTGKLFF. As DNA, the CDR3 is TGTGCCACCAGTGATTCAGGACGGGGGGACACCGGGAAGCTGTTTTTT.

The J gene is TRBJ2-7, the V gene TRBV25-1; TRBD2 is a possible D gene (5 bases). V was pared by 3 bases and J by 7 bases, with 16 bases between. CDR1 and CDR2 from the germline V gene are MGHDK and SYGVNS. This CDR3 is built from 14 residues. In nucleotides, the CDR3 is TGTGCCAGCAGTGAGTCTAGCCCCCTCCGAGAGCAGTACTTC. This translates into CASSESSPLREQYF.

V and J are TRBV5-5 and TRBJ1-4; unclear D gene. This CDR3 is built from 14 residues. The V end lost 2 bases, the J end lost 3 bases, and 8 bases lay between the germline ends. Germline V lookup: CDR1 SGHKS, CDR2 YYEKEE (reference sequence). The CDR3 nucleotides read TGTGCCAGCAGCTTCGGGCAAGCTAATGAAAAACTGTTTTTT. Translation gives CASSFGQANEKLFF.

The rearrangement joins TRBV7-2 to TRBJ2-7, with 12 bases identical to TRBD2. This CDR3 comprises 15 residues. From germline, CDR1 is SGHTA and CDR2 FQGNSA. V lost 4 bases to trimming and J lost 4 bases; unmatched junction nucleotides: 5. CDR3 sequence (DNA): TGTGCCAGCAGCTCAACTAGCGGGAGGTCATACGAGCAGTACTTC. It is translated as CASSSTSGRSYEQYF.

The J gene is TRBJ2-2, the V gene TRBV2; possibly TRBD2 for D (5 bases). CDR1 and CDR2 (germline): SNHLY, FYNNEI. V lost 6 bases and J lost 7, with 9 bases in between. The CDR3 totals 12 residues. The CDR3 here is CASRVRGGELFF. In DNA, the CDR3 is TGTGCCAGCAGGGTCCGGGGCGGGGAGCTGTTTTTT.

This rearrangement joins TRBV11-3 to TRBJ2-1; D unresolved. Trimming took off 1 base at V and 10 bases at J, with 14 bases between the two ends. The CDR3 extends over 14 amino acids. Looked up from germline, CDR1 is SGHNT and CDR2 is YENEEA. The CDR3 nucleotides are TGTGCCAGCAGCTTAGGAATCCAGAGCGAGGAGCAGTTCTTC. Protein sequence: CASSLGIQSEEQFF.